This T cell receptor beta chain was captured by sequencing in a study of CD8 T cells in Susac syndrome. V gave up 6 bases and J gave up 1 base, with 12 bases separating them. CDR1 and CDR2 (germline): LNHDA, SQIVND (reference sequence). This CDR3 is 14 amino acids long. Random-hexamer reverse transcription was applied to about 0.5 to 1 ug RNA. TCRdb itself ran the immunoSEQ multiplex PCR reads through MiXCR, one entry per CDR3 protein. The table lists roughly 200,000 distinct CDR3 sequences, roughly 95% of them singletons. The sample was CD8+ T cells from PBMCs. This TCR came from a human donor with multiple sclerosis. The rearrangement links TRBV19 to TRBJ1-1, with D perhaps TRBD1 (5 bases). CDR3 amino acids: CASREDNWNTEAFF. Here the CDR3 DNA reads TGTGCCAGTAGAGAGGACAACTGGAACACTGAAGCTTTCTTT.